What follows are 17 T cell receptor beta chains derived from one specimen sequenced in a study of T cells after yellow fever vaccination. TCRdb re-called the 5' RACE reads through MiXCR, storing one row per CDR3 protein. The sample records about 300,000 distinct CDR3 sequences, approximately 4.2% being singletons. The sample was PBMCs, taken 5 days after the yellow fever booster vaccination. Receptors originate from a man aged 18 to 29 who received the YFV17D yellow fever vaccine.

This clonotype was recorded many times. The chain carries TRBV20-1 and TRBJ2-3; 10 bases match TRBD2. V was clipped by 4 bases and J by 3 bases; unmatched bases: 7. The germline CDR1 and CDR2 sequences are DFQATT and SNEGSKA (reference sequence). The CDR3 totals 15 residues. CDR3 nucleotide sequence: TGCAGTGCTACCCCCCCTAGCGGGGGTACAGATACGCAGTATTTT. Translation: CSATPPSGGTDTQYF.

Many counts were recorded for this clonotype. The chain links TRBV5-1 to TRBJ2-7; tentatively, D is TRBD1 or TRBD2 (7 bases each). Trimming stripped 5 bases from V and 6 bases from J, with 15 bases between. This CDR3 has 13 amino acids. The germline V gene encodes CDR1 SGHRS and CDR2 YFSETQ. Here the CDR3 reads CASSWDSGAEQYF. CDR3 coding DNA: TGCGCCAGCAGTTGGGACAGCGGGGCCGAGCAGTACTTC.

The chain links TRBV12-3 or TRBV12-4 to TRBJ1-2, with TRBD1 matching over 8 bases. The length of the CDR3 is 13 residues. V lost 4 bases, J lost 3 bases, and 1 base stayed unmatched. The CDR3 DNA is TGTGCCAGCAGTTCAGGGGGCGACTATGGCTACACCTTC. Translating gives CASSSGGDYGYTF.

The genes are TRBV12-3 or TRBV12-4 and TRBJ1-3; D gene unclear. There are 14 residues in the CDR3. With 7 bases removed from V and 3 bases from J, the gap between germline ends came to 13 bases. In DNA, the CDR3 is TGTGCCAGCACCCCGTCTATGGATGGAAACACCATATATTTT. Residues: CASTPSMDGNTIYF.

Ten or more counts support this clonotype. The chain joins TRBV9 to TRBJ1-5; no clear D. Per germline, CDR1 SGDLS and CDR2 YYNGEE. The CDR3 runs to 13 residues. V was shortened by 0 bases and J by 5 bases, with 6 bases between the two germline ends. The CDR3 nucleotides read TGTGCCAGCAGCGTAGGGGTGGATCAGCCCCAGCATTTT. It codes for CASSVGVDQPQHF.

The rearrangement uses TRBV6-6 and TRBJ1-2, with 8 bases identical to TRBD1. Germline loops: CDR1 MNHNY, CDR2 SVGAGI (reference sequence). This CDR3 has 17 amino acids. V trimming: 6 bases; J trimming: 7 bases; junction bases outside the gene matches: 19. The CDR3 reads CASRPQPPSGGISGYTF. CDR3 in DNA: TGTGCCAGCAGACCCCAACCGCCGTCAGGGGGCATAAGTGGCTACACCTTC.

In this sample, this clonotype turned up many times. The junction departs from the called germline gene at one end, perhaps through a read error. V usage is TRBV7-7 and J usage is TRBJ1-6; possible D gene TRBD1, 6 bases. The germline CDR1 and CDR2 sequences are SSHAT and FNYEAQ (reference sequence). This CDR3 is 20 amino acids long. The CDR3 DNA is TGTGCTAGCAGCCCACGGGACACCGAAGAATCGCGCTCCTATAATTCACCCCTCCACTTT. It is translated as CASSPRDTEESRSYNSPLHF.

Many counts were recorded for this clonotype. This chain uses TRBV5-6 with TRBJ1-2, with a possible D match to TRBD1 (5 bases). Per the germline V gene, CDR1 is SGHDT and CDR2 is YYEEEE. This CDR3 has 14 residues. Trimming removed 5 bases from V and 10 bases from J, with 21 bases in between. In nucleotides, the CDR3 is TGTGCCAGCAGTCCCTTAGCGGTTGGAGGGGTCTACACCTTC. Translation: CASSPLAVGGVYTF. The full variable domain, with the rest looked up from reference TRBV5-6 and TRBJ1-2, is DAGVTQSPTHLIKTRGQQVTLRCSPKSGHDTVSWYQQALGQGPQFIFQYYEEEERQRGNFPDRFSGHQFPNYSSELNVNALLLGDSALYLCASSPLAVGGVYTFGSGTRLTVV.

V and J are TRBV6-5 and TRBJ2-1; D is perhaps TRBD2 (5 bases). The germline V gene has CDR1 MNHEY and CDR2 SVGAGI. The CDR3 loop spans 14 amino acids. V dropped 6 bases and J dropped 6 bases, with 15 bases sitting between them. This CDR3 reads CASRSPGDINEQFF. Here the CDR3 DNA reads TGTGCCAGCAGAAGCCCCGGGGATATCAATGAGCAGTTCTTC.

This clonotype was detected a few times. In DNA, the CDR3 is TGCAGCCATGAACCCCGGGGCACCACAGATACGCAGTATTTT. As protein: CSHEPRGTTDTQYF. V usage is TRBV29-1 and J usage is TRBJ2-3; D possibly matches TRBD1 or TRBD2 (5 bases each). This CDR3 contains 14 residues. Germline V CDR1 and CDR2: SQVTM, ANQGSEA. V lost 8 bases and J lost 2, with 17 bases in between.

The chain has TRBV5-5 and TRBJ1-5; D is unresolved. The germline V gene encodes CDR1 SGHKS and CDR2 YYEKEE (reference sequence). Trimming removed 2 bases from V and 1 base from J, with 7 bases in between. The CDR3 covers 14 residues. The CDR3 is CASSLLVSNQPQHF. CDR3 bases: TGTGCCAGCAGCTTATTGGTGAGCAATCAGCCCCAGCATTTT.

In this sample, this clonotype turned up a few times. This chain uses TRBV5-1 with TRBJ2-7, with TRBD1 identical over 7 bases. CDR1 SGHRS and CDR2 YFSETQ come from the germline V gene. Trimming took 5 bases from V and 0 from J; bases not matched to a gene: 8. The CDR3 is 15 residues long. The CDR3 loop is CASRPGTDSSYEQYV. The DNA for the CDR3 is TGCGCCAGCAGACCCGGGACAGATAGCTCCTACGAGCAGTACGTC.

This clonotype was found a few times. This sequence joins TRBV12-3 or TRBV12-4 and TRBJ2-7; D may be TRBD1 or TRBD2 (5 bases each). This CDR3 has 12 residues. Trimming removed 6 bases from V and 9 bases from J, with 15 bases in between. CDR3 coding DNA: TGTGCCAGCAGCCCGGGACCGATCCGGCAGTACTTC. It encodes CASSPGPIRQYF.

J is TRBJ2-5 and V is TRBV3-1, with 7 bases lining up with TRBD2. This CDR3 comprises 17 residues. The germline V gene encodes CDR1 LGHDT and CDR2 YNNKEL (reference sequence). V was pared by 1 base and J by 5 bases, with 13 bases of the junction left unmatched. CDR3 sequence reads: CASSQVRLKRGGETQYF. CDR3 DNA sequence: TGTGCCAGCAGCCAAGTTCGACTTAAGCGGGGCGGGGAGACCCAGTACTTC.

Ten or more counts support this clonotype. The V call is TRBV10-3, the J call TRBJ1-1, with TRBD1 as a possible D gene (6 bases). Trimming shortened V by 2 bases and J by 0 bases, and 19 bases separated the two germline ends. Germline lookup yields CDR1 ENHRY and CDR2 SYGVKD. The CDR3 contains 18 residues. The CDR3 DNA reads as TGTGCCATCAGTGAGGGACAGAAACTCCAACTTATGAACACTGAAGCTTTCTTT. Protein sequence: CAISEGQKLQLMNTEAFF.

The chain carries TRBV12-3 or TRBV12-4 and TRBJ1-4; no definite D call. This CDR3 region has 12 residues. The germline V and J ends were trimmed by 2 bases and 8 bases, with 6 bases remaining between them. The CDR3 bases are TGTGCCAGCAGTTTAAGGGCCGAAAAACTGTTTTTT. It is translated as CASSLRAEKLFF.

The table lists this clonotype with a few counts. This chain connects TRBV18 to TRBJ2-5; 10 nucleotides match TRBD1. The V and J ends lost 6 bases and 7 bases, in that order; junction bases with no gene match: 14. The CDR3 is made up of 16 amino acids. The germline gives CDR1 KGHSH, CDR2 LQKENI. The CDR3 coding sequence is TGTGCCAGCTCCCCCGGGACAGGGGCTGCCGGGGTGACCCAGTACTTC. Residues: CASSPGTGAAGVTQYF.